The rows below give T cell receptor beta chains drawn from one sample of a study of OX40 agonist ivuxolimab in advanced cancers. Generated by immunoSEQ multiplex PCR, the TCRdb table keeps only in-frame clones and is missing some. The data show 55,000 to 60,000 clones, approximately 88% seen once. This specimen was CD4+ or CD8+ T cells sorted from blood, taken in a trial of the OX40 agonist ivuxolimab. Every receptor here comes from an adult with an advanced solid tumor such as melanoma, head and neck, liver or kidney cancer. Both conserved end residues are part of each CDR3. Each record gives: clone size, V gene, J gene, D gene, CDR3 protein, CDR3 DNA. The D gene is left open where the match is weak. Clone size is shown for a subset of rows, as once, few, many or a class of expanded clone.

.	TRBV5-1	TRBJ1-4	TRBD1	CASRVGQPNEKLFF	TGCGCCAGCAGGGTGGGACAGCCTAATGAAAAACTGTTTTTT
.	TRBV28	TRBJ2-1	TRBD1	CASNTVGQGVGEQFF	TGTGCCAGCAATACTGTCGGACAGGGGGTGGGTGAGCAGTTCTTC
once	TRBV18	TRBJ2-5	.	CASSRGAETQYF	TGTGCCAGCTCACGGGGGGCAGAGACCCAGTACTTC
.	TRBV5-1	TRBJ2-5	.	CASSLEETQYF	TGCGCCAGCAGCTTGGAAGAGACCCAGTACTTC
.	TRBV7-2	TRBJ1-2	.	CASILMGSGYTF	TGTGCCAGCATCCTCATGGGGTCGGGCTACACCTTC
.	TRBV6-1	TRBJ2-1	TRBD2	CASSEGAGGYNEQFF	TGTGCCAGCAGTGAAGGAGCGGGAGGGTACAATGAGCAGTTCTTC
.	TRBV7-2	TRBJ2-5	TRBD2	CASRRGLAGRETQYF	TGTGCCAGCAGGCGGGGACTAGCGGGAAGAGAGACCCAGTACTTC
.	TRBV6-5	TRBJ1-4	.	CVSTADREKLFF	TGTGTCAGCACAGCAGATAGAGAAAAACTGTTTTTT
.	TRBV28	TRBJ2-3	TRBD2	CASSLAGGTDTQYF	TGTGCCAGCAGTTTAGCGGGGGGCACAGATACGCAGTATTTT
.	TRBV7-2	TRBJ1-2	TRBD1	CASSLTGQNYGYTF	TGTGCCAGCAGCTTAACGGGACAGAACTATGGCTACACCTTC
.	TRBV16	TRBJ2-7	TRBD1	CASSQRQGAGSEQYF	TGTGCCAGCAGCCAACGACAGGGGGCAGGTTCCGAGCAGTACTTC
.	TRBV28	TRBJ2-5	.	CASSWRDLETQYF	TGTGCCAGCTCATGGAGGGACCTTGAGACCCAGTACTTC
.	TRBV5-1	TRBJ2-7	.	CASSSKPGLHYEQYF	TGCGCCAGCAGCTCAAAACCGGGCTTACACTACGAGCAGTACTTC
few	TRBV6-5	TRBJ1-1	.	CASSYSVGYTEAFF	TGTGCCAGCAGTTACTCGGTAGGGTACACTGAAGCTTTCTTT
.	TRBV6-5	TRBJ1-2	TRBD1	CASSSGTGGYTF	TGTGCCAGCAGTTCCGGGACAGGGGGCTACACCTTC
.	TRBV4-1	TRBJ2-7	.	CASSPFPRGVVYEQYF	TGCGCCAGCAGCCCATTCCCCAGGGGAGTGGTCTACGAGCAGTACTTC
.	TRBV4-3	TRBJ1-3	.	CASSQEGDLASGNTIYF	TGCGCCAGCAGCCAAGAGGGGGATTTGGCCTCTGGAAACACCATATATTTT
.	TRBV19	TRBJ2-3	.	CASSPTSDTQYF	TGTGCCAGTAGTCCAACCTCGGATACGCAGTATTTT
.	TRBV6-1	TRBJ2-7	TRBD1	CASSEPGGASYEQYF	TGTGCCAGCAGTGAACCAGGGGGCGCCTCCTACGAGCAGTACTTC
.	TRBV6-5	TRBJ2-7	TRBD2	CASSRTSGPYEQYF	TGTGCCAGTAGCCGGACTAGCGGACCCTACGAGCAGTACTTC
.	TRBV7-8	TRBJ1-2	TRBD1	CASSNPGQGWAGYTF	TGTGCCAGCAGCAACCCGGGACAGGGTTGGGCTGGCTACACCTTC
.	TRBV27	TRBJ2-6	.	CASSAYFSGANVLTF	TGTGCCAGCAGTGCATACTTCTCTGGGGCCAACGTCCTGACTTTC
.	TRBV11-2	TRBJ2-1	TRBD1	CASSSRDSSYNEQFF	TGTGCCAGCAGCTCACGGGACAGCTCCTACAATGAGCAGTTCTTC
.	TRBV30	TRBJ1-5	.	CAWSVSRISSGNQPQHF	TGTGCCTGGAGTGTATCCCGGATATCTTCGGGCAATCAGCCCCAGCATTTT
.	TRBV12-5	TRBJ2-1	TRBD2	CASGLRTSGNNEQFF	TGTGCTAGTGGTCTCCGGACTAGCGGTAACAATGAGCAGTTCTTC
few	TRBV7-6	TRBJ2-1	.	CASSSAAASYNEQFF	TGTGCCAGCAGCTCAGCAGCGGCTTCCTACAATGAGCAGTTCTTC
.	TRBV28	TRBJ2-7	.	CASSLPQLEQYF	TGTGCCAGCAGTTTACCCCAACTCGAGCAGTACTTC
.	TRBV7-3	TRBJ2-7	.	CASSLAWASVFYEQYF	TGTGCCAGCAGCTTAGCGTGGGCTAGCGTATTCTACGAGCAGTACTTC
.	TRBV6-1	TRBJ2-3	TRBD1	CASSTGGANTDTQYF	TGTGCCAGCAGCACAGGGGGCGCGAACACAGATACGCAGTATTTT
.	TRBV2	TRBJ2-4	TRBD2	CASSIGGGGLAKNIQYF	TGTGCCAGCAGCATAGGCGGGGGTGGCTTGGCCAAAAACATTCAGTACTTC
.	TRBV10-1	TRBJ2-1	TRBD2	CASSRTSGYNEQFF	TGCGCCAGCAGTAGGACTAGCGGGTACAATGAGCAGTTCTTC
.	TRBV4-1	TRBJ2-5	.	CASAWGRTQETQYF	TGCGCCAGCGCTTGGGGCAGGACCCAAGAGACCCAGTACTTC
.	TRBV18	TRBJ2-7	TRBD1	CASSPIGGLNEQYF	TGTGCCAGCTCCCCCATAGGGGGCTTGAACGAGCAGTACTTC
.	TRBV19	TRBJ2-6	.	CASSSPGGGGANVLTF	TGTGCCAGTAGTTCCCCCGGGGGCGGTGGGGCCAACGTCCTGACTTTC
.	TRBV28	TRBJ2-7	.	CASSPPQGEGGYEQYF	TGTGCCAGCAGCCCCCCACAAGGTGAAGGGGGCTACGAGCAGTACTTC
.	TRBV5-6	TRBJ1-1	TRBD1	CASSGGTGRLNTEAFF	TGTGCCAGCAGCGGTGGGACAGGCAGGTTGAACACTGAAGCTTTCTTT
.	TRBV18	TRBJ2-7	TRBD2	CASSVTRTSGYEQYF	TGTGCCAGCTCAGTTACAAGGACTAGCGGGTACGAGCAGTACTTC
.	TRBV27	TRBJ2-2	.	CASSLSAGEYGGELFF	TGTGCCAGCAGTTTATCGGCAGGGGAATACGGCGGGGAGCTGTTTTTT
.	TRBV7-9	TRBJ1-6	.	CASSFRGESPLHF	TGTGCCAGCAGCTTTAGGGGAGAGTCACCCCTCCACTTT
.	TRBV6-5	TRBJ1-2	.	CASSQRGYGYTF	TGTGCCAGCAGTCAGCGCGGCTATGGCTACACCTTC
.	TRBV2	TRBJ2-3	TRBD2	CASSEDRTSGNTDTQYF	TGTGCCAGCAGTGAAGATAGGACTAGCGGGAACACAGATACGCAGTATTTT
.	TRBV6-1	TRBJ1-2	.	CASSRLLGYTF	TGTGCCAGCAGTAGACTACTTGGCTACACCTTC
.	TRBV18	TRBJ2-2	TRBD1	CASSPQQGVSTGELFF	TGTGCCAGCTCACCACAACAGGGGGTTAGCACCGGGGAGCTGTTTTTT
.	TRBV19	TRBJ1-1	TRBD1	CASSIQSRIGTGTEAFF	TGTGCCAGTAGTATCCAATCAAGAATCGGGACAGGCACTGAAGCTTTCTTT
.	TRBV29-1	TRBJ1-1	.	CSVEETLSYRAFF	TGCAGCGTTGAAGAAACTCTCTCCTATAGGGCTTTCTTT
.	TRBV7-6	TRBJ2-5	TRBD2	CASSLQAGTSGLETQYF	TGTGCCAGCAGCTTACAGGCCGGGACTAGCGGGTTAGAGACCCAGTACTTC
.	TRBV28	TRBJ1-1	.	CASSPNQGNTEAFF	TGTGCCAGCAGTCCGAACCAAGGCAACACTGAAGCTTTCTTT
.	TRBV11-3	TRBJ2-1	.	CASSLSEKQFF	TGTGCCAGCAGCCTGTCAGAGAAGCAGTTCTTC
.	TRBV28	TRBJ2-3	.	CASLGLLWRDTQYF	TGTGCCAGCCTAGGGCTCTTGTGGAGGGATACGCAGTATTTT